The following is a T cell receptor (beta chain) sequence with its context. The record originates from a study of blood T cell repertoires in COVID-19. Whole-study context: Researchers got acute and convalescent COVID-19 samples from the United States, Italy and Spain.

Each participant's cohort was designated according to participant-reported clinical history. V trimming: 6 bases; J trimming: 2 bases; junction bases outside the gene matches: 6. CDR1 and CDR2 from the germline V gene are LGHDT and YNNKEL (reference sequence). The CDR3 spans 14 residues. This table comes from immunoSEQ multiplex PCR, and its TCRdb copy is limited to in-frame clones, with some not included. The sample shows around 200,000 clones, nearly 90% of them seen only once. The sequencing input was PBMCs or T cells enriched from blood (not recorded which). The chain is built from TRBV3-1 (or the pseudogene TRBV3-2) and TRBJ2-7; 8 bases match TRBD2. The receptor's source is a woman aged 40 to 50 with acute COVID-19. In nucleotides, the CDR3 is TGTGCCAGCAGACCGGGGGGGCCGACCTACGAGCAGTACTTC. Its translation: CASRPGGPTYEQYF.